The clone carrying this T cell receptor beta chain came up many times. The antigen is unknown. These data come from a study of Graves' ophthalmopathy and Graves' hyperthyroidism. General study results and limits: Among expanded thyroid clonotypes above 0.001 frequency, most also occurred in blood.

PBMCs were isolated from a roughly 9 ml sample of fresh peripheral blood. RNA transcripts provided the template for amplifying TCR beta CDR3 regions. Second-round multiplex PCR came after first-round RT-PCR with HTBI primers. Using its own MiXCR run on the multiplex PCR reads, TCRdb lists one record per CDR3 protein. The sample records some 200,000 distinct CDR3 sequences, 25% to 30% being singletons. Sample: peripheral blood. This receptor was taken from a man between 50 and 59 years old with Graves' ophthalmopathy.

Here the CDR3 DNA reads TGCAGTGCTAGAGGAGCGGGAGTGCGGACCGGGGAGCTGTTTTTT. Amino acids: CSARGAGVRTGELFF. This chain uses TRBV20-1 with TRBJ2-2; 8 bases map to TRBD2. CDR1 DFQATT and CDR2 SNEGSKA come from the germline V gene (reference sequence). The CDR3 has 15 residues. V was clipped by 1 base and J by 5 bases; unmatched bases: 6.